This T cell receptor beta chain was retrieved from a study of blood T cells in healthy people across ages. Study overall: When template switching was applied, about one barcoded beta molecule was captured per two T cells. Study-level points and caveats: Nothing was known about donor CMV status, and this possibly confounded expanded clonotype changes.

Concerning this clonotype itself: What it recognizes is unknown. Relative to the germline gene, one junction end is altered; a read error may explain this.

Primed by a sample-barcoded 5' primer and a J-beta primer mix, a second PCR proceeded for 7 to 11 cycles. TCRdb recomputed calls from the 5' RACE reads with MiXCR, one row per CDR3 protein. Of some 940,000 distinct CDR3 sequences listed, 25% to 30% are singletons. The germline V gene has CDR1 MNHNS and CDR2 SASEGT. The CDR3 totals 13 residues. In addition, the sample was reused for a study of T cells of mothers and their children. From that second work: All extracted RNA went into cDNA synthesis, approximately 1.4 ug per 15 ul. The study found slightly higher but non-significant overlap in related versus unrelated mother-child pairs.

The specimen was blood. The TCR was taken from a woman aged 40 to 50 in good health. The chain carries TRBV6-1 and TRBJ2-7, with D unresolved. The CDR3 protein is CASSLAGSYERYF. The CDR3 DNA is TGTGCCAGCAGTCTCGCAGGTTCCTACGAGCGGTACTTC.